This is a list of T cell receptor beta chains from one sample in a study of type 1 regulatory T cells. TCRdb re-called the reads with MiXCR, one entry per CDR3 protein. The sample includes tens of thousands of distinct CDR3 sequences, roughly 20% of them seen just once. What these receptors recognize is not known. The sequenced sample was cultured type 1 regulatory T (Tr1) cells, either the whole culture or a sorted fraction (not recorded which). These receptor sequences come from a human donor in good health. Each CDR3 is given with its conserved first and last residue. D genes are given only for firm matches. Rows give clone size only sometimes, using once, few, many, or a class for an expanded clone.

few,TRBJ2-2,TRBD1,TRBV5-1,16,CASRRSGQEDTGELFF,TGCGCCAGCAGAAGGTCAGGACAGGAAGACACCGGGGAGCTGTTTTTT
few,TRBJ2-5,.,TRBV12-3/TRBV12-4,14,CASSLGGAQETQYF,TGTGCCAGCAGTTTAGGGGGAGCGCAAGAGACCCAGTACTTC
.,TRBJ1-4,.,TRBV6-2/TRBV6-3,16,CASSLERGRTNEKLFF,TGTGCCAGCAGTTTGGAGAGGGGAAGAACTAATGAAAAACTGTTTTTT
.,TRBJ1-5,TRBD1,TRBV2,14,CASSRTGDDQPQHF,TGTGCCAGCAGTAGGACAGGGGACGATCAGCCCCAGCATTTT
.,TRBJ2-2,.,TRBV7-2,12,CAGRDPAGELFF,TGTGCCGGCAGGGACCCGGCCGGGGAGCTGTTTTTT
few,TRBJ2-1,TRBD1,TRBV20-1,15,CSARIDRGPYNEQFF,TGCAGTGCTAGGATCGACAGGGGGCCCTACAATGAGCAGTTCTTC
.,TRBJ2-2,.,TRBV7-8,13,CASSPRETGELFF,TGTGCCAGCAGCCCGAGAGAGACCGGGGAGCTGTTTTTT
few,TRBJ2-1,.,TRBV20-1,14,CSARAGGNYNEQFF,TGCAGTGCTAGAGCAGGGGGGAATTACAATGAGCAGTTCTTC
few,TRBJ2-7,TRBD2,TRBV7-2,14,CASKTSGLQDEQYF,TGTGCCAGTAAGACTAGCGGGCTTCAGGACGAGCAGTACTTC
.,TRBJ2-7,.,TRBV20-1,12,CSASSLDYEQYF,TGCAGTGCTAGCTCTCTTGACTACGAGCAGTACTTC
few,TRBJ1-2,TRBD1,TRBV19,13,CASSRQGDYGYTF,TGTGCCAGTAGCCGGCAGGGGGACTATGGCTACACCTTC
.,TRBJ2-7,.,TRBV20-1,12,CSVGRASTGQYF,TGCAGTGTTGGGCGGGCCTCGACTGGGCAGTACTTC
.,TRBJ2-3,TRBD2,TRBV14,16,CASSQENGRAQDTQYF,TGTGCCAGCAGCCAAGAGAACGGGAGGGCCCAAGATACGCAGTATTTT
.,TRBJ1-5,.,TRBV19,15,CASKTEQGFRQPQHF,TGTGCCAGTAAAACCGAACAGGGTTTTCGTCAGCCCCAGCATTTT
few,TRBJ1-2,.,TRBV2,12,CASSRIGEDYTF,TGTGCCAGCAGTCGAATAGGGGAGGACTACACCTTC
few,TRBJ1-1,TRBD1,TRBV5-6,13,CASSNRGRDGAFF,TGTGCCAGCAGCAACAGGGGGCGAGATGGGGCTTTCTTT
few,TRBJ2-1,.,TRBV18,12,CASSPMEGEQFF,TGTGCCAGCTCACCAATGGAGGGGGAGCAGTTCTTC
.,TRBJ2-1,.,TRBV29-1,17,CSVPPPGLSSSYNEQFF,TGCAGCGTTCCGCCGCCGGGACTCTCGAGCTCCTACAATGAGCAGTTCTTC
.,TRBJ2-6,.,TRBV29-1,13,CSALGSGANVLTF,TGCAGCGCTCTTGGGTCTGGGGCCAACGTCCTGACTTTC
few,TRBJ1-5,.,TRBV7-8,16,CASSPVVTGVGQPQHF,TGTGCCAGCAGCCCCGTTGTAACGGGGGTGGGTCAGCCCCAGCATTTT
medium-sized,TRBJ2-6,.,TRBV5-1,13,CASSPAGANVLTF,TGCGCCAGCAGCCCGGCTGGGGCCAACGTCCTGACTTTC
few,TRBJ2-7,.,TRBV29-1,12,CSHGSSAYEQYF,TGCAGCCACGGGAGCTCCGCTTACGAGCAGTACTTC
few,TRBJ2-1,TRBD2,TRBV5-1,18,CASSLVPEGGGRNNEQFF,TGCGCCAGCAGCTTGGTACCTGAGGGTGGCGGGAGAAACAATGAGCAGTTCTTC
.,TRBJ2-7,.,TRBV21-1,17,CASSLRSAGVYPGEQYF,TGTGCCAGCAGCCTTAGGTCAGCGGGAGTATATCCGGGGGAGCAGTACTTC
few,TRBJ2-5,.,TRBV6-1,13,CASSEAPSETQYF,TGTGCCAGCAGTGAAGCCCCCTCAGAGACCCAGTACTTC
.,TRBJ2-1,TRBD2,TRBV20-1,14,CSASRTSGYNEQFF,TGCAGTGCTAGTCGGACTAGCGGTTACAATGAGCAGTTCTTC
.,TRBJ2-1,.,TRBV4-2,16,CASSQVGQGLYNEQFF,TGTGCCAGCAGCCAAGTAGGTCAGGGCCTTTACAATGAGCAGTTCTTC
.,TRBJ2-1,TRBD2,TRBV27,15,CASSFKASGRDEQFF,TGTGCCAGCAGTTTTAAAGCGAGCGGGAGGGATGAGCAGTTCTTC
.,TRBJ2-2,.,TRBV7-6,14,CASSLGSNTGELFF,TGTGCCAGCAGCTTAGGGTCTAACACCGGGGAGCTGTTTTTT
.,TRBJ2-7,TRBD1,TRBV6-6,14,CASRRGQGGYEQYF,TGTGCCAGCAGACGGGGACAGGGTGGCTACGAGCAGTACTTC
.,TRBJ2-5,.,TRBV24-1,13,CATSGGYQETQYF,TGTGCCACCAGTGGAGGGTACCAAGAGACCCAGTACTTC
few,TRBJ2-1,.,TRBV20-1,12,CSARSDYNEQFF,TGCAGTGCTAGATCTGACTACAATGAGCAGTTCTTC
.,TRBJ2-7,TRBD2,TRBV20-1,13,CSARPGLAHEQYF,TGCAGTGCGAGACCGGGACTAGCCCACGAGCAGTACTTC
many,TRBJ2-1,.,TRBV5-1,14,CASGSLAVPNEQFF,TGCGCCAGCGGTTCACTAGCAGTTCCCAATGAGCAGTTCTTC